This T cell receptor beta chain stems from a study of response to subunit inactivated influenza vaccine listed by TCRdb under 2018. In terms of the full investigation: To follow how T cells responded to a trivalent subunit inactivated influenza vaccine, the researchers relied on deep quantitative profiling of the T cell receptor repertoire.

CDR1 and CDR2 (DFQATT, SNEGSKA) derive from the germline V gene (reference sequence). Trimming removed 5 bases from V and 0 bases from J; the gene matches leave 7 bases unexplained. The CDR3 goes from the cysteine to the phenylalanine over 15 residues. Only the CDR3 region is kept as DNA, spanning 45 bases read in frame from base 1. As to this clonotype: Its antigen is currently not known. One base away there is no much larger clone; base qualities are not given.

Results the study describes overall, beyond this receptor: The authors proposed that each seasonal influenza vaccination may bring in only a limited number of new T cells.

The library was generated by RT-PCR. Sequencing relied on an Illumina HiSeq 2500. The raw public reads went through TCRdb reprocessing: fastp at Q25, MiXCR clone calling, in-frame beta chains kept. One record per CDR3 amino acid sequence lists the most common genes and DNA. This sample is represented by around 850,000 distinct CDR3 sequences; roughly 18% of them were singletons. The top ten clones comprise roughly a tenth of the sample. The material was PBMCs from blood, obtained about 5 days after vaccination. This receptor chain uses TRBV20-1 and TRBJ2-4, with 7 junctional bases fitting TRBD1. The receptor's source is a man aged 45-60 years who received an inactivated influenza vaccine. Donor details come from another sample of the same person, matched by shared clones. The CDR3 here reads CSAYDRDIAKNIQYF. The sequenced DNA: TGCAGTGCTTACGACAGGGACATAGCCAAAAACATTCAGTACTTC.